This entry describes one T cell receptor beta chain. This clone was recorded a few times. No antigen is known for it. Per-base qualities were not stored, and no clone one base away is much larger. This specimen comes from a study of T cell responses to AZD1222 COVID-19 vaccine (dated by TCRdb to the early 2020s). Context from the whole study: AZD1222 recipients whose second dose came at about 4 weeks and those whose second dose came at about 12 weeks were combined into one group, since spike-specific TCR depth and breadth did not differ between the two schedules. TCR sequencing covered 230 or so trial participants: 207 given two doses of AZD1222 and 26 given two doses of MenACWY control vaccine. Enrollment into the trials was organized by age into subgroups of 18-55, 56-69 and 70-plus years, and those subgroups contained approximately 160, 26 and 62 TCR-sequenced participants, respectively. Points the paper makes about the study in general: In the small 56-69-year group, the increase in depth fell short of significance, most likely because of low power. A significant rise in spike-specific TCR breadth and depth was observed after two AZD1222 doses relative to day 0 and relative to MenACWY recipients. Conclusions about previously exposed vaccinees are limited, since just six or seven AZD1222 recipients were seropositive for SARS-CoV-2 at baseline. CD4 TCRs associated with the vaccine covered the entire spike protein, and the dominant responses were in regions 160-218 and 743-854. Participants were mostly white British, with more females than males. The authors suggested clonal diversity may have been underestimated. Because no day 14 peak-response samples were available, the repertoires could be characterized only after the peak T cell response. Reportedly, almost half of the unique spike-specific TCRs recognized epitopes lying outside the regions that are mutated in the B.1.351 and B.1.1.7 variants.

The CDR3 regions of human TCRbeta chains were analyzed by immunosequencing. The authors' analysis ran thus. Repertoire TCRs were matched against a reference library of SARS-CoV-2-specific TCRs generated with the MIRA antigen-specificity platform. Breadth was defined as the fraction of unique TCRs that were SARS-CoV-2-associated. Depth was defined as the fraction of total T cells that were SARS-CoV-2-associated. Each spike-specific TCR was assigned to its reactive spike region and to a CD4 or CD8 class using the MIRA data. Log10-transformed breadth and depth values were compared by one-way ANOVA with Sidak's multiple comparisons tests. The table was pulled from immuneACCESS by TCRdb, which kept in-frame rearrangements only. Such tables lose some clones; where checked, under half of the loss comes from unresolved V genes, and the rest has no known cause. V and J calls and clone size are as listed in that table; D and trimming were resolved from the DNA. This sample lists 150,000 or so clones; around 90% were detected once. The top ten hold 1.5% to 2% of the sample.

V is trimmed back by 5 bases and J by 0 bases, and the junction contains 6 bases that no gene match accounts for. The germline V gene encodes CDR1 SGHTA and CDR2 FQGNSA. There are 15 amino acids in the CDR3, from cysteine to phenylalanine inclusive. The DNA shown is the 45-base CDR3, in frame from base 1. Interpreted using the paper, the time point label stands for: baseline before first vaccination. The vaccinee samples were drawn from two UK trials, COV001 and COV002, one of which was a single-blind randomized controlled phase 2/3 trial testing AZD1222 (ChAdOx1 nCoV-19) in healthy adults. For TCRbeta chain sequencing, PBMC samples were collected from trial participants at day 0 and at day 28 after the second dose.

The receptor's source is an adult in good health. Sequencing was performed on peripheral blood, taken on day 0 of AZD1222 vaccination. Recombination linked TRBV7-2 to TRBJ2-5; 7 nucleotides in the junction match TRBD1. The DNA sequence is TGTGCCAGCAGCATAAGGGGACAGAACCAAGAGACCCAGTACTTC. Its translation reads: CASSIRGQNQETQYF.